This T cell receptor beta chain was captured by sequencing in a study of human thymus T cells. For this clone: The antigen is undetermined.

Points from the study as a whole: Thymic and blood repertoires appeared to carry a bias in their V and J gene usage.

The repertoire was sequenced with immunoSEQ multiplex PCR; TCRdb's copy has only in-frame clones and lacks some. The table records some 57,000 clones, approximately 95% of them present only once. V lost 2 bases and J lost 10, with 18 bases in between. Germline loops: CDR1 SEHNR, CDR2 FQNEAQ (reference sequence). This CDR3 has 15 residues. The donors were infants in Finland with congenital heart defects, otherwise immunologically healthy. The receptor was isolated from a boy younger than two with a congenital heart defect but otherwise immunologically healthy. Material for sequencing was blood. The chain combines TRBV7-9 with TRBJ2-1; weak D call: TRBD2 (6 bases). For the CDR3, the DNA is TGTGCCAGCAGCTTATTGTGGCGGGGTCGGCCGGAGCAGTTCTTC. It translates to CASSLLWRGRPEQFF.